This entry describes one T cell receptor (beta chain). What it recognizes is unknown. Expressed TCRB transcripts were sequenced because the isolated RNA had all been reverse transcribed beforehand. Clones were read by immunoSEQ multiplex PCR, and TCRdb kept only the in-frame ones, dropping some. The repertoire holds about 930,000 clones, with 15% to 20% as singletons. Germline V gene sequence: CDR1 MDHEN, CDR2 SYDVKM. This CDR3 comprises 13 residues. V was cut by 4 bases and J by 3 bases, with 9 bases left in between. Each of the CD4+ naive, central memory, regulatory and stem cell-like memory populations was sorted via CD45RO/CCR7/CD25/CD127/CD95/CD27. The sample originates from a study of beta chain features in type 1 diabetes. Regarding the study as a whole: In comparison with healthy donors, patients had naive, central memory and Treg TCRB repertoires that appeared more similar. The study found moderately but significantly shorter TCRB CDR3s in all four CD4+ subsets of Type 1 diabetes patients.

The chain combines TRBV28 with TRBJ1-2; no clear D gene. The sample taken for sequencing was naive CD4+ T cells from blood. This receptor was obtained from a woman aged 18 to 35 in good health. The CDR3 region is CASSSPGHYGYTF. CDR3 coding DNA: TGTGCCAGCAGTTCACCGGGCCACTATGGCTACACCTTC.